Below, 4 T cell receptor beta chains from the same sample are listed, as sequenced in a study of T cell responses to AZD1222 COVID-19 vaccine. TCRdb keeps only in-frame clones here, not all; method: immunoSEQ multiplex PCR. Among about 150,000 clones listed, 80% to 95% were seen once. This material consisted of peripheral blood, taken 28 days after the second AZD1222 dose. These receptor sequences come from an adult who received the AZD1222 COVID-19 vaccine.

V and J are TRBV29-1 and TRBJ2-1; D uncertain. This CDR3 has 13 amino acids. Germline values: CDR1 SQVTM, CDR2 ANQGSEA. Trimming removed 7 bases at V and 8 bases at J, with 18 bases between. Here the CDR3 reads CSAGRVLNHEQFF. The CDR3 coding sequence is TGCAGCGCCGGAAGGGTATTGAATCATGAGCAGTTCTTC.

Only one count was recorded for this clone. The V and J genes are TRBV10-3 and TRBJ2-5; the D is unclear. Germline CDR1 and CDR2: ENHRY and SYGVKD. Deletions cut 5 bases from V and 0 bases from J, with 4 bases between. CDR3 length equals 12 residues. For the CDR3, the DNA is TGTGCCATCAGTCCAGACCAAGAGACCCAGTACTTC. This gives the protein CAISPDQETQYF.

This rearrangement joins TRBV3-1 (or the pseudogene TRBV3-2) to TRBJ1-2; the match to TRBD1 covers 7 bases. The CDR3 covers 12 residues. The V gene end was trimmed by 5 bases and the J gene end by 9 bases; junction bases not matched to a gene: 6. The germline gives CDR1 LGHDT, CDR2 YNNKEL (reference sequence). Here the CDR3 reads CASSSRQGSYTF. DNA of the CDR3: TGTGCCAGCAGCAGCAGACAGGGAAGCTACACCTTC.

This chain links TRBV7-9 with TRBJ2-1; D uncertain. With 7 bases removed from V and 7 bases from J, the gap between germline ends came to 11 bases. The CDR3 covers 12 residues. The germline V gene encodes CDR1 SEHNR and CDR2 FQNEAQ (reference sequence). As DNA, the CDR3 is TGTGCCAGCAAAGATCCCCAGAATGAGCAGTTCTTC. Residues: CASKDPQNEQFF.